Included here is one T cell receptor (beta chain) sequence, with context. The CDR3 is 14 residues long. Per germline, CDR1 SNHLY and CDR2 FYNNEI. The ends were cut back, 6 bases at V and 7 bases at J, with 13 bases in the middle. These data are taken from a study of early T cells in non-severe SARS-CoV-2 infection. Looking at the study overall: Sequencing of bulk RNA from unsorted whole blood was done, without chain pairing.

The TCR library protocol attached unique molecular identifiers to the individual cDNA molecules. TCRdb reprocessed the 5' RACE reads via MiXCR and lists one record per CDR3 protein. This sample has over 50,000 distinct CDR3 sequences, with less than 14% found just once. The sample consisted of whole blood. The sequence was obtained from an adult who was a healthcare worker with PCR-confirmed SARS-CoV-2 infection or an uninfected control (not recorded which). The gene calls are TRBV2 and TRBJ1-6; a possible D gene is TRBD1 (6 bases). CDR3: CASRLDRWNSPLHF. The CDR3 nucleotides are TGTGCCAGCAGGCTGGACAGATGGAATTCACCCCTCCACTTT.